The subject of this entry is one T cell receptor beta chain. In the source study's methods: It was from reference gene primer amplification that nucleated cell counts were estimated. The method was immunoSEQ multiplex PCR; TCRdb's version includes in-frame clones alone and lacks a portion of them. The V and J calls and clone size come from that table; D and trimming were worked out from the DNA. Of 100,000 to 150,000 clones listed, around 86% are singletons. The data were obtained in a study of blood T cell repertoires in COVID-19. Study-wide context: Acute and convalescent COVID-19 specimens originated in the United States, Italy and Spain. The analysed material was cDNA or gDNA that came from T cells, B-cell-depleted T cells, or PBMCs.

The source of this sequence is a woman older than 75 with acute or convalescent COVID-19. Source material: peripheral blood.

CDR3 protein: CASSQVVKGYGYTF. CDR3 in DNA: TGTGCCAGCAGCCAAGTGGTGAAGGGGTACGGCTACACCTTC. V gene TRBV3-1 (or the pseudogene TRBV3-2) combines with J gene TRBJ1-2, with a possible D match to TRBD1 (5 bases). Germline assignment: CDR1 LGHDT and CDR2 YNNKEL (reference sequence). The ends were cut back, 1 base at V and 8 bases at J, with 14 bases in the middle. This CDR3 comprises 14 residues.